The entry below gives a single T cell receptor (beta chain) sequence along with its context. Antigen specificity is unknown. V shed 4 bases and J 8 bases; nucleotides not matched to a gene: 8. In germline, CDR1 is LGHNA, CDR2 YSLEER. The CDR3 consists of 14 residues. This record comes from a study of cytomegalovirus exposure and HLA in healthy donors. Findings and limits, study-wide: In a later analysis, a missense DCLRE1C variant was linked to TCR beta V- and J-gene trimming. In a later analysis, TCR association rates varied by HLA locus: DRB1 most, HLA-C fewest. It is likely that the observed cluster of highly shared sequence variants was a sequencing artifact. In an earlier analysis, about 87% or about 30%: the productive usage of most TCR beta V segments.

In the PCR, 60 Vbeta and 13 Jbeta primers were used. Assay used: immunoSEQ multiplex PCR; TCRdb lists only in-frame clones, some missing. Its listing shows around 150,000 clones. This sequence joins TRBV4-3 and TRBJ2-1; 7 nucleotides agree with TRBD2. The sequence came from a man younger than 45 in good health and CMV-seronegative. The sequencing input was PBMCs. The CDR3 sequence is CASSRSGPWDEQFF. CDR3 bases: TGCGCCAGCAGCCGTAGCGGGCCCTGGGATGAGCAGTTCTTC.